One and the same sample provided the 30 T cell receptor beta chains below, sequenced in a study of vaccination and CD4 T cells after COVID-19. Documented treatment: roughly 10-day PBMC culture with coronavirus spike peptide pools or control peptides (ViraFEST assay). Antigens for these TCRs are unknown. Scientists ran DNA taken from cultured CD4+ T cells through the Oncomine TCR Beta short-read assay for sequencing. TCRdb processed the PCR reads anew with MiXCR; each CDR3 protein has one entry. The sample holds some 13,000 distinct CDR3 sequences, under 75% seen once. Sequenced: CD4+ T cells from blood, cultured in vitro. All receptors come from a human donor who had recovered from COVID-19.

This chain links TRBV12-3 or TRBV12-4 with TRBJ1-2; 8 bases agree with TRBD1. This CDR3 region has 17 residues. J was trimmed by 2 bases and V by 6 bases; bases with no gene match: 14. For the CDR3, the DNA is TGTGCCAGCAGCAAGACAGGGGATGGGTGGGGAAACTATGGCTACACCTTC. Its protein is CASSKTGDGWGNYGYTF.

The rearrangement joins TRBV9 to TRBJ1-1; D remains unclear. CDR3 size: 14 residues. V lost 0 bases and J 5 bases, leaving 11 bases between the germline ends. CDR1 is SGDLS and CDR2 is YYNGEE in the germline V gene. The CDR3 loop reads CASSVAKGRTEAFF. The CDR3, as DNA: TGTGCCAGCAGCGTAGCTAAGGGTCGAACTGAAGCTTTCTTT.

The J gene is TRBJ2-2, the V gene TRBV28; D possibly corresponds to TRBD1 (5 bases). V lost 10 bases to trimming and J lost 6 bases, with 18 bases between them. CDR1 MDHEN and CDR2 SYDVKM come from the germline V gene. There are 14 residues in the CDR3. CDR3 sequence: CATAWGVVAGELFF. CDR3 sequence (DNA): TGTGCCACCGCATGGGGCGTGGTGGCCGGGGAGCTGTTTTTT.

A few counts support this clonotype. The rearrangement links TRBV6-1 to TRBJ1-5; 8 bases fit TRBD1. Trimming took 1 base from V and 2 from J; bases not matched to a gene: 1. Germline V CDR1 and CDR2: MNHNS, SASEGT. The CDR3 runs 15 residues. The CDR3 nucleotides read TGTGCCAGCAGTGAAGTGACAGGGGGCAATCAGCCCCAGCATTTT. Its protein is CASSEVTGGNQPQHF.

The V gene is TRBV7-2, the J gene TRBJ2-5; 8 nucleotides agree with TRBD2. CDR1 SGHTA and CDR2 FQGNSA come from the germline V gene. The CDR3 runs 15 residues. Trimming cost V 5 bases and J 5 bases; bases outside gene matches: 10. DNA for the CDR3: TGTGCCAGCAGCCCTCCGGGGGGGCGGGGGGAGACCCAGTACTTC. Residues: CASSPPGGRGETQYF.

V gene TRBV27 combines with J gene TRBJ2-5; no definite D call. The V gene's germline CDR1 is MNHEY and CDR2 SMNVEV (reference sequence). V gave up 0 bases and J gave up 2 bases, with 4 bases separating them. The CDR3 has 13 residues. CDR3 DNA sequence: TGTGCCAGCAGTTTATCGTATCAAGAGACCCAGTACTTC. Amino acid sequence: CASSLSYQETQYF.

The chain recombines TRBV30 with TRBJ1-4; TRBD1 might be the D (6 bases). Germline CDR1 and CDR2: GTSNPN and SVGIG (reference sequence). The germline V and J ends were trimmed by 5 bases and 7 bases, with 14 bases remaining between them. The CDR3 runs 13 residues. DNA for the CDR3: TGTGCCTGGGAACTACAGGGTAGTGAAAAACTGTTTTTT. Translating it yields CAWELQGSEKLFF.

The chain employs TRBV7-2 and TRBJ2-2; D might be TRBD1 (6 bases). The CDR3 is 15 amino acids. The germline V gene encodes CDR1 SGHTA and CDR2 FQGNSA. V lost 1 base and J lost 7, with 13 bases in between. The CDR3 sequence is CASSLDGRGGGELFF. CDR3 bases: TGTGCCAGCAGCTTAGATGGCAGGGGTGGCGGGGAGCTGTTTTTT.

The chain employs TRBV4-2 and TRBJ2-4; 7 positions match TRBD2. The germline V gene encodes CDR1 LGHNA and CDR2 YNFKEQ. Unmatched junction bases numbered 10, after V lost 0 bases and J lost 5 bases. CDR3 length equals 17 residues. The CDR3 DNA reads TGTGCCAGCAGCCAAGATGGGGCGGGAGTTCTGGAAAACATTCAGTACTTC. It codes for CASSQDGAGVLENIQYF.

A few counts support this clonotype. The chain carries TRBV19 and TRBJ2-3; D not resolved. Trimming cost V 9 bases and J 0 bases, with 7 bases left between them. In germline, CDR1 is LNHDA, CDR2 SQIVND (reference sequence). CDR3 length: 12 amino acids. CDR3 region: CASRASTDTQYF. CDR3 bases: TGTGCCAGCAGAGCGAGCACAGATACGCAGTATTTT.

This clonotype was found a few times. The rearrangement joins TRBV25-1 to TRBJ1-2; no clear D gene. CDR3 length: 13 amino acids. The V gene lost 4 bases and the J gene lost 8 bases, with 14 bases spanning the gap. From germline, CDR1 is MGHDK and CDR2 SYGVNS. The CDR3 region is CASSGILPLGYTF. CDR3 bases: TGTGCCAGCAGTGGGATACTACCCTTGGGCTACACCTTC.

This clonotype was detected only a few times. The chain combines TRBV6-5 with TRBJ1-2; D is undetermined. This CDR3 has 15 residues. V shed 0 bases and J shed 2 bases, with 10 bases lying between them. Germline V lookup: CDR1 MNHEY, CDR2 SVGAGI. This CDR3 is CASSYSAGINYGYTF. The CDR3 DNA is TGTGCCAGCAGTTACTCAGCGGGCATAAACTATGGCTACACCTTC.

This clonotype has only one observation. The V and J genes are TRBV7-3 and TRBJ1-4; TRBD1 matches 10 bases. Germline V gene lookup returns CDR1 SGHTA and CDR2 FQGTGA. The CDR3 loop spans 18 amino acids. J gave up 0 bases and V 4 bases, and 8 bases lay outside the gene matches. CDR3 region: CASSSPGGTGATNEKLFF. The CDR3 DNA reads as TGTGCCAGCAGCTCCCCGGGGGGGACAGGGGCAACTAATGAAAAACTGTTTTTT.

The rearrangement joins TRBV20-1 to TRBJ1-4; 10 nucleotides line up with TRBD1. CDR1 and CDR2 (germline): DFQATT, SNEGSKA (reference sequence). V lost 1 base to trimming and J lost 7 bases; unmatched junction nucleotides: 15. The CDR3 length is 18 residues. DNA for the CDR3: TGCAGTGCTAGAGTCCCGGGACAGGGGTTTTCTAGGAGTGAAAAACTGTTTTTT. Encoded protein: CSARVPGQGFSRSEKLFF.

The genes are TRBV7-9 and TRBJ1-5, with no clear D. The germline V gene encodes CDR1 SEHNR and CDR2 FQNEAQ (reference sequence). Trimming pared 1 base from V and 0 bases from J, leaving 7 bases between. The CDR3 extends over 15 amino acids. The CDR3 DNA reads TGTGCCAGCAGCTTAGAGGGCCATAGCAATCAGCCCCAGCATTTT. Its protein product is CASSLEGHSNQPQHF.

V and J are TRBV30 and TRBJ2-5; TRBD1 matches 9 bases. J was trimmed by 7 bases and V by 4 bases; bases with no gene match: 10. Germline V gene lookup returns CDR1 GTSNPN and CDR2 SVGIG (reference sequence). This CDR3 spans 14 amino acids. The CDR3, as DNA: TGTGCCTGGACGGCATGGACAGGGGCTGGGACCCAGTACTTC. Translation gives CAWTAWTGAGTQYF.

The chain joins TRBV2 to TRBJ2-7; 11 nucleotides line up with TRBD1. The CDR3 is 14 amino acids. Germline assignment: CDR1 SNHLY and CDR2 FYNNEI. V trimming: 6 bases; J trimming: 4 bases; junction bases outside the gene matches: 5. The DNA for the CDR3 is TGTGCCAGCAGGCCCGGGACAGGGGGTTACGAGCAGTACTTC. It translates to CASRPGTGGYEQYF.

The chain uses TRBV27 and TRBJ2-1; the match to TRBD1 covers 7 bases. CDR3 length equals 15 residues. Germline CDR1 is MNHEY and CDR2 is SMNVEV (reference sequence). Germline trimming cut 4 bases from V and 8 bases from J; bases unmatched to any gene: 11. DNA of the CDR3: TGTGCCAGCAGTTCGTTAGGGGGCGATATCTATGAGCAGTTCTTC. This encodes CASSSLGGDIYEQFF.

The chain employs TRBV2 and TRBJ2-5; 10 bases agree with TRBD2. CDR3 length equals 15 residues. From germline, CDR1 is SNHLY and CDR2 FYNNEI. Trimming took 7 bases from V and 5 from J; bases not matched to a gene: 10. The CDR3 here is CASKIPAGGRETQYF. In DNA form, the CDR3 reads TGTGCCAGCAAAATCCCAGCGGGAGGGCGGGAGACCCAGTACTTC.

The chain joins TRBV19 to TRBJ2-7; 10 bases are a match to TRBD1. This CDR3 has 13 residues. V trimming: 4 bases; J trimming: 5 bases; junction bases outside the gene matches: 2. Germline CDR1 reads LNHDA; CDR2 reads SQIVND (reference sequence). CDR3 sequence: CASSRQGADEQYF. DNA of the CDR3: TGTGCCAGTAGTAGACAGGGGGCTGACGAGCAGTACTTC.

The table lists this clonotype with a few counts. The chain uses TRBV7-9 and TRBJ1-6; D gene unclear. CDR3 length equals 14 residues. CDR1 and CDR2 (germline): SEHNR, FQNEAQ (reference sequence). Deletions cut 0 bases from V and 10 bases from J, with 10 bases between. Here the CDR3 reads CASSLALTTSPLHF. CDR3 nucleotides: TGTGCCAGCAGCTTAGCGCTCACGACCTCACCCCTCCACTTT.

The V call is TRBV29-1, the J call TRBJ2-5; D gene unclear. From germline, CDR1 is SQVTM and CDR2 ANQGSEA. This CDR3 is 10 amino acids long. Trimming removed 8 bases from V and 1 base from J, with 5 bases in between. CDR3: CSTIQETQYF. For the CDR3, the DNA is TGCAGCACAATCCAAGAGACCCAGTACTTC.

In its sample, this clonotype was seen a few times. The chain employs TRBV24-1 and TRBJ1-5; a weak D match, TRBD1 (5 bases). Looked up from germline, CDR1 is KGHDR and CDR2 is SFDVKD. V lost 12 bases and J lost 6, with 14 bases in between. The CDR3 is made up of 12 amino acids. CDR3 residues: CAAGWGSQPQHF. The CDR3 coding sequence is TGTGCCGCAGGGTGGGGGAGTCAGCCCCAGCATTTT.

This clonotype was seen a single time. The chain couples TRBV9 to TRBJ1-1; no reliable D call. Between the trimmed V and J ends, which lost 5 bases and 3 bases, there was a span of 11 bases. Germline V gene sequence: CDR1 SGDLS, CDR2 YYNGEE. CDR3 length: 13 residues. CDR3 nucleotide sequence: TGTGCCAGCAGAGGAGACCGAGACACTGAAGCTTTCTTT. Residues: CASRGDRDTEAFF. Based on the CDR3 plus reference TRBV9 and TRBJ1-1, the full variable domain is DSGVTQTPKHLITATGQRVTLRCSPRSGDLSVYWYQQSLDQGLQFLIQYYNGEERAKGNILERFSAQQFPDLHSELNLSSLELGDSALYFCASRGDRDTEAFFGQGTRLTVV.

This CDR3 is CASSEDRYNEQFF. CDR3 DNA sequence: TGTGCCAGCAGTGAAGACAGATACAATGAGCAGTTCTTC. J is TRBJ2-1 and V is TRBV6-1; D remains ambiguous. Germline lookup yields CDR1 MNHNS and CDR2 SASEGT. Between the trimmed V and J ends, which lost 1 base and 4 bases, there was a span of 5 bases. This CDR3 has 13 residues.

This sequence joins TRBV28 and TRBJ1-2; D not certain. There are 14 residues in the CDR3. The germline CDR1 and CDR2 sequences are MDHEN and SYDVKM. V was trimmed by 6 bases and J by 8 bases, leaving 19 bases between them. DNA of the CDR3: TGTGCCAGCAGCCCTCTGGGTGATAATCGGGGCTACACCTTC. Its translation: CASSPLGDNRGYTF.

The table lists this clonotype with a count of one. The rearrangement uses TRBV2 and TRBJ1-1; 7 nucleotides align to TRBD1. This CDR3 spans 14 amino acids. Germline values: CDR1 SNHLY, CDR2 FYNNEI. Trimming at V came to 4 bases and at J to 4 bases, leaving 6 bases not matched to a gene. DNA for the CDR3: TGTGCCAGCAGTGTAGGGGGCGAGGGCACTGAAGCTTTCTTT. Translated, it gives CASSVGGEGTEAFF.

This clonotype was found a few times. The chain couples TRBV19 to TRBJ1-5; perhaps TRBD1 as D (6 bases). In germline, CDR1 is LNHDA, CDR2 SQIVND (reference sequence). V lost 5 bases and J 1 base, leaving 12 bases between the germline ends. This CDR3 comprises 15 residues. The CDR3 DNA reads TGTGCCAGTAGTCAAGGACAGTTGAGCAATCAGCCCCAGCATTTT. Translated: CASSQGQLSNQPQHF.

This clonotype occurred a few times. This sequence joins TRBV27 and TRBJ1-6; TRBD1 agrees at 8 bases. Losses at the gene ends were 3 bases for V and 1 base for J; bases not matched to a gene: 8. The CDR3 consists of 18 residues. The germline CDR1 and CDR2 sequences are MNHEY and SMNVEV (reference sequence). CDR3 loop: CASSFRYRGRSYNSPLHF. The CDR3 DNA is TGTGCCAGCAGTTTTCGCTACAGGGGGAGATCCTATAATTCACCCCTCCACTTT.

The CDR3 nucleotides are TGTGCCAGCAGAAGGGGACTCCGAACGTCCGAGCAGTACTTC. Its protein is CASRRGLRTSEQYF. The chain couples TRBV6-2 or TRBV6-3 to TRBJ2-7; D is perhaps TRBD2 (6 bases). V lost 6 bases and J 6 bases, leaving 18 bases between the germline ends. This CDR3 comprises 14 residues. CDR1 is MNHEY, CDR2 SVGEGT, per germline.